Following are 18 T cell receptor beta chains from one sample sequenced in a study of blood T cells in healthy people across ages. For the second PCR, which ran for roughly 6 to 12 cycles, a sample-barcoded 5' primer and a J-beta primer mix were used. TCRdb itself ran the 5' RACE reads through MiXCR, one entry per CDR3 protein. The table lists fewer than 950,000 distinct CDR3 sequences, 53% of them singletons. Sequencing was done on a sample of blood. These receptors all stem from a man older than 75 in good health.

This clonotype has more than one count but fewer than ten. The chain couples TRBV28 to TRBJ2-1; D not resolved. Germline lookup yields CDR1 MDHEN and CDR2 SYDVKM. The CDR3 extends over 14 amino acids. Trimming cost V 8 bases and J 10 bases, with 21 bases left between them. CDR3 in amino acids: CASDTYTPVGEQFF. The DNA of the CDR3 is TGTGCCAGCGATACTTACACACCCGTGGGGGAGCAGTTCTTC. Looking up the rest from reference TRBV28 and TRBJ2-1 gives the full variable domain: DVKVTQSSRYLVKRTGEKVFLECVQDMDHENMFWYRQDPGLGLRLIYFSYDVKMKEKGDIPEGYSVSREKKERFSLILESASTNQTSMYLCASDTYTPVGEQFFGPGTRLTVL.

The J gene is TRBJ2-1, the V gene TRBV10-3; TRBD1 agrees at 9 bases. The V gene's germline CDR1 is ENHRY and CDR2 SYGVKD. This CDR3 region has 16 residues. The V gene end was trimmed by 0 bases and the J gene end by 9 bases; junction bases not matched to a gene: 9. Here the CDR3 reads CAISESSGTGSGEQFF. CDR3 bases: TGTGCCATCAGTGAGTCCTCTGGGACAGGGAGCGGTGAGCAGTTCTTC.

V usage is TRBV5-1 and J usage is TRBJ2-4; possible D gene TRBD1, 6 bases. The DNA end favors TRBJ2-7, so the J call may be wrong. This CDR3 comprises 14 residues. Germline CDR1 reads SGHRS; CDR2 reads YFSETQ. The CDR3 region has the DNA TGCGCCAGCAGCTATGACAGGTATGCCTACGAGCAGTACTTC. Amino acids: CASSYDRYAYEQYF.

J is TRBJ1-6 and V is TRBV6-5; D is uncertain. The CDR3 spans 14 residues. Germline values: CDR1 MNHEY, CDR2 SVGAGI. V was cut by 5 bases and J by 6 bases, with 11 bases left in between. In DNA form, the CDR3 reads TGTGCCAGCAGTGCTGATAGGGCTAATTCACCCCTCCACTTT. Translated, it gives CASSADRANSPLHF.

This clonotype was counted only a few times. The rearrangement uses TRBV7-6 and TRBJ2-7, with D perhaps TRBD1 or TRBD2 (5 bases each). CDR3 length equals 14 residues. V was cut by 5 bases and J by 2 bases, with 13 bases left in between. CDR1 is SGHVS and CDR2 is FNYEAQ in the germline V gene. CDR3 protein: CASSPGTLAYEQYF. The CDR3 coding sequence is TGTGCCAGCAGCCCAGGGACGCTTGCCTACGAGCAGTACTTC. The whole variable domain, remainder taken from reference TRBV7-6 and TRBJ2-7, is GAGVSQSPRYKVTKRGQDVALRCDPISGHVSLYWYRQALGQGPEFLTYFNYEAQQDKSGLPNDRFSAERPEGSISTLTIQRTEQRDSAMYRCASSPGTLAYEQYFGPGTRLTVT.

This rearrangement joins TRBV29-1 to TRBJ2-2; D gene unclear. The CDR3 spans 11 residues. Germline values: CDR1 SQVTM, CDR2 ANQGSEA. Trimming cost V 3 bases and J 8 bases, with 7 bases left between them. The CDR3 here is CSVEAPGELFF. For the CDR3, the DNA is TGCAGCGTTGAGGCCCCGGGGGAGCTGTTTTTT.

This clonotype showed up just a few times. The rearrangement uses TRBV20-1 and TRBJ1-2; D possibly corresponds to TRBD1 (5 bases). The V gene lost 5 bases and the J gene lost 8 bases, with 21 bases spanning the gap. This CDR3 contains 14 residues. CDR1 is DFQATT and CDR2 is SNEGSKA in the germline V gene (reference sequence). The CDR3 DNA reads TGCAGTGCTCGGGGAACACTGGACAAGTCGGGCTACACCTTC. This gives the protein CSARGTLDKSGYTF.

The chain has TRBV3-1 and TRBJ1-4; D is unresolved. Germline CDR1 and CDR2: LGHDT and YNNKEL (reference sequence). Trimming took off 4 bases at V and 5 bases at J, with 11 bases between the two ends. The CDR3 contains 14 residues. CDR3 region: CASSRADRNEKLFF. The CDR3 DNA is TGTGCCAGCAGCCGGGCCGATAGGAATGAAAAACTGTTTTTT.

This chain connects TRBV11-2 to TRBJ2-1; a possible D gene is TRBD2 (6 bases). Trimming removed 1 base from V and 13 bases from J, with 17 bases in between. CDR1 and CDR2 (germline): SGHAT, FQNNGV. CDR3 size: 14 residues. The CDR3 nucleotides read TGTGCCAGCAGCTTAGTTCAAGCGGGTAGAGAACAGTTCTTC. It specifies CASSLVQAGREQFF.

This clonotype has at least ten counts. This chain connects TRBV27 to TRBJ2-7; TRBD1 matches at 8 bases. This CDR3 is built from 17 residues. V lost 5 bases and J lost 5; bases outside the gene matches: 17. Germline V gives CDR1 MNHEY, CDR2 SMNVEV (reference sequence). The CDR3 DNA is TGTGCCAGCAGTCCACCCCCTCGGACAGGGTATGTCAACGAGCAGTACTTC. Encoded protein: CASSPPPRTGYVNEQYF.

This chain uses TRBV20-1 with TRBJ2-3; D is perhaps TRBD1 or TRBD2 (6 bases each). Germline lookup yields CDR1 DFQATT and CDR2 SNEGSKA (reference sequence). This CDR3 is built from 15 residues. V gave up 8 bases and J gave up 4 bases, with 22 bases separating them. CDR3 in DNA: TGCAGTTTAGGGGGGCCCGGGGCGCCATCAGATACGCAGTATTTT. Its translation is CSLGGPGAPSDTQYF.

V usage is TRBV20-1 and J usage is TRBJ2-1; perhaps D is TRBD1 or TRBD2 (5 bases each). V lost 3 bases, J lost 4 bases, and 16 bases lay in between. From germline, CDR1 is DFQATT and CDR2 SNEGSKA (reference sequence). The CDR3 length is 15 residues. The CDR3 coding sequence is TGCAGTGCTAGCGGAAGAGGGGTGTTTTACAATGAGCAGTTCTTC. This translates into CSASGRGVFYNEQFF.

This clonotype came up a few times. The chain uses TRBV7-2 and TRBJ2-1; the D is unclear. CDR1 is SGHTA and CDR2 is FQGNSA in the germline V gene. The CDR3 contains 12 residues. V lost 0 bases to trimming and J lost 9 bases, with 6 bases between them. The CDR3 reads CASSLAYGEQFF. The CDR3 nucleotides read TGTGCCAGCAGCTTAGCGTACGGTGAGCAGTTCTTC.

The CDR3 loop is CASSLRDRLREQYF. CDR3 in DNA: TGTGCCAGCAGCCTCCGGGACAGACTACGTGAGCAGTACTTC. The V and J genes are TRBV7-8 and TRBJ2-7, with TRBD1 matching over 7 bases. CDR3 length: 14 residues. The germline CDR1 and CDR2 sequences are SGHVS and FQNEAQ. V was pared by 5 bases and J by 7 bases, with 11 bases of the junction left unmatched.

This chain links TRBV5-1 with TRBJ2-5; 9 nucleotides line up with TRBD2. CDR3 length: 16 amino acids. Trimming at V came to 5 bases and at J to 5 bases, leaving 13 bases not matched to a gene. In germline, CDR1 is SGHRS, CDR2 YFSETQ. The CDR3 spells CASSWGPGLAAETQYF. The CDR3 DNA reads TGCGCCAGCAGTTGGGGGCCGGGACTAGCTGCCGAGACCCAGTACTTC.

This clonotype was observed a few times. The chain recombines TRBV10-3 with TRBJ1-6; TRBD1 matches 9 bases. Germline V lookup: CDR1 ENHRY, CDR2 SYGVKD. With 0 bases clipped from V and 8 bases from J, the junction kept 5 bases outside the gene matches. The CDR3 sequence is 16 residues long. CDR3 sequence (DNA): TGTGCCATCAGTGAGTCGACTTGGACAGGGGATTCACCCCTCCACTTT. This sequence encodes CAISESTWTGDSPLHF.

This rearrangement joins TRBV9 to TRBJ1-5; D is possibly TRBD1 (5 bases). The germline CDR1 and CDR2 sequences are SGDLS and YYNGEE. The CDR3 runs to 16 residues. Trimming removed 3 bases from V and 4 bases from J, with 17 bases in between. The DNA of the CDR3 is TGTGCCAGCAGCGCGGGACCCCGACTAAATAATCAGCCCCAGCATTTT. Encoded protein: CASSAGPRLNNQPQHF.

This clonotype was seen only once. A read error may produce the germline difference seen at one junction end. The chain has TRBV12-3 or TRBV12-4 and TRBJ2-4; 11 bases are a match to TRBD1. This CDR3 spans 15 amino acids. CDR3 in amino acids: CARSSPGQGADIQYF. CDR3 bases: TGTGCCCGCAGTTCTCCTGGACAGGGGGCGGACATTCAGTACTTC.